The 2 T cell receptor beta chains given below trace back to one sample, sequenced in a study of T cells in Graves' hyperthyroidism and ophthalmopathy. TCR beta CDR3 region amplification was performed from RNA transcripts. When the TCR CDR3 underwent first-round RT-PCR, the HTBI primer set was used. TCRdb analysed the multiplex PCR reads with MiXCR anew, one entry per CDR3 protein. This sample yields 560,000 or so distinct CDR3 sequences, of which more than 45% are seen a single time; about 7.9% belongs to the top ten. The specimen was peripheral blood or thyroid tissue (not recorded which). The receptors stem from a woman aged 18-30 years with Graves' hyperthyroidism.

As DNA, the CDR3 is TGCACCCCAACGACAGGGGCTCAGCCCCAGCATTTT. Protein product: CTPTTGAQPQHF. J is TRBJ1-5 and V is TRBV29-1; 8 nucleotides match TRBD1. The CDR3 consists of 12 residues. Germline values: CDR1 SQVTM, CDR2 ANQGSEA.

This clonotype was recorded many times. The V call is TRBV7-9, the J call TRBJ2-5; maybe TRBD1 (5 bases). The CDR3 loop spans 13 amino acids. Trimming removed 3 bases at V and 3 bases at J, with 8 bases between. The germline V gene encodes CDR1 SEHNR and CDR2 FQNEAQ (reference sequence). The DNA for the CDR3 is TGTGCCAGCAGCTTTAGCAGGGAAGAGACCCAGTACTTC. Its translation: CASSFSREETQYF.